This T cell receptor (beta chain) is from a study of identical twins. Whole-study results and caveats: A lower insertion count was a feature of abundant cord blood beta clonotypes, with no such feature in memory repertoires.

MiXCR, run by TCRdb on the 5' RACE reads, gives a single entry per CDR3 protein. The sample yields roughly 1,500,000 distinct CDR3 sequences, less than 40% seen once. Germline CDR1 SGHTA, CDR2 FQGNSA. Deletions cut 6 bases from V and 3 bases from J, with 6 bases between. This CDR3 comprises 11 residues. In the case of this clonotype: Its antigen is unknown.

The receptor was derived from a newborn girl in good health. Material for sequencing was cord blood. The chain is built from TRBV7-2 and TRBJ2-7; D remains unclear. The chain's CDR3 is CASRFVYEQYF. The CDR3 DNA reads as TGTGCCAGCAGATTCGTCTACGAGCAGTACTTC.